Reported below is one TCR beta chain. Its antigen remains unidentified. The identical CDR3 is also encoded by other nucleotide sequences in the sample. The PCR was carried out with 60 Vbeta primers and 13 Jbeta primers. Sequencing was performed with immunoSEQ multiplex PCR; in TCRdb, only in-frame clones are kept and a portion is missing. The data contain over 200,000 clones, more than 75% of them singletons. This specimen comes from a study of cytomegalovirus exposure and HLA in healthy donors. On the study more broadly: A data release that came early held 75 million to 85 million unique TCRs from HLA-typed donors. Study findings and constraints: Using a false discovery rate of 0.05, a later analysis showed that roughly 16,000 TCR beta sequences were associated with HLA alleles. Sequencing likely produced, as an artifact, a cluster of highly shared sequence variants.

The ends lost 3 bases at V and 1 base at J; junction bases unmatched: 4. Germline CDR1 reads GTSNPN; CDR2 reads SVGIG (reference sequence). The CDR3 consists of 14 residues. The sequence derives from a human donor in good health. The chain couples TRBV30 to TRBJ2-3, with TRBD2 identical over 7 bases. Sequencing was performed on PBMCs. The chain's CDR3 is CAWSGGGGTDTQYF. The CDR3 nucleotides are TGTGCCTGGAGCGGGGGAGGGGGCACAGATACGCAGTATTTT.